The clone carrying this T cell receptor (beta chain) was found many times. What it recognizes is unknown. TCRdb itself ran the 5' RACE reads through MiXCR, one entry per CDR3 protein. The sample shows about 240,000 distinct CDR3 sequences, around 9.2% of them seen only once. This record belongs to a study of CD8 T cells in ankylosing spondylitis. With 4 bases removed from V and 2 bases from J, the gap between germline ends came to 9 bases. The CDR3 runs 14 residues. The germline V gene encodes CDR1 SQVTM and CDR2 ANQGSEA. Study-level findings and limits: Clones linked to the disease showed a CD8+ phenotype. They occurred at relatively low frequencies in peripheral blood. Within ankylosing spondylitis blood, a TCR beta motif made up of seven or eight highly homologous variants appeared to be characteristic. Enrichment of disease-linked clones was reportedly significant in matched ankylosing spondylitis synovial fluid.

Sample: blood, either unsorted or a sorted T cell fraction (not recorded which). The receptor was isolated from a male donor with ankylosing spondylitis or in good health (not recorded which). The V gene is TRBV29-1, the J gene TRBJ2-6; tentative D call: TRBD2 (6 bases). Here the CDR3 reads CSVARETGANVLTF. The CDR3 nucleotides are TGCAGCGTTGCCCGGGAGACTGGGGCCAACGTCCTGACTTTC.